This TCR beta chain was obtained from a study of blood T cell repertoires in COVID-19. As for the study in general: Material from acute and convalescent COVID-19 was sourced from the United States, Italy and Spain.

Per the authors' pipeline: Amplification of reference gene primers provided the estimated nucleated cell counts. The repertoire was sequenced with immunoSEQ multiplex PCR; TCRdb's copy has only in-frame clones and lacks some. Clonal size and the V and J genes are those of that table, whereas D and trimming came from the DNA. The sample holds tens of thousands of clones, 82% seen once. This CDR3 spans 15 amino acids. Trimming took 3 bases from V and 8 from J; bases not matched to a gene: 9. Germline values: CDR1 SGDLS, CDR2 YYNGEE. This chain joins TRBV9 and TRBJ2-1; 9 nucleotides line up with TRBD2. Sequenced sample: peripheral blood. The receptor was derived from a woman aged 80 or over with acute or convalescent COVID-19. For the CDR3, the DNA is TGTGCCAGCAGCGGGTCTAGCGGGATTTCTGATGAGCAGTTCTTC. Its protein is CASSGSSGISDEQFF.